This T cell receptor (beta chain) was sequenced during a study of blood T cell repertoires in COVID-19. Overall study: Some COVID-19 samples were acute and others convalescent; all came from the United States, Italy and Spain. The analysed material was cDNA or gDNA that came from T cells, B-cell-depleted T cells, or PBMCs.

V lost 6 bases to trimming and J lost 8 bases; unmatched junction nucleotides: 4. The length of the CDR3 is 13 residues. Per germline, CDR1 LNHDA and CDR2 SQIVND (reference sequence). Original methodology: Nucleated cell number was recorded as an estimate derived from reference gene primer amplification. Sequencing was performed with immunoSEQ multiplex PCR; in TCRdb, only in-frame clones are kept and a portion is missing. V, J and clone size reflect that table, while D and trimming were determined from the DNA. The sample has fewer than 250,000 clones, about nine tenths seen once. Sample: peripheral blood. V gene TRBV19 combines with J gene TRBJ1-5; TRBD1 aligns across 10 bases. This clonotype was sampled from a man aged 30-40 years with acute or convalescent COVID-19. CDR3 DNA sequence: TGTGCCAGTAGCGGACAGGGGGAGAAGCCCCAGCATTTT. Translated: CASSGQGEKPQHF.